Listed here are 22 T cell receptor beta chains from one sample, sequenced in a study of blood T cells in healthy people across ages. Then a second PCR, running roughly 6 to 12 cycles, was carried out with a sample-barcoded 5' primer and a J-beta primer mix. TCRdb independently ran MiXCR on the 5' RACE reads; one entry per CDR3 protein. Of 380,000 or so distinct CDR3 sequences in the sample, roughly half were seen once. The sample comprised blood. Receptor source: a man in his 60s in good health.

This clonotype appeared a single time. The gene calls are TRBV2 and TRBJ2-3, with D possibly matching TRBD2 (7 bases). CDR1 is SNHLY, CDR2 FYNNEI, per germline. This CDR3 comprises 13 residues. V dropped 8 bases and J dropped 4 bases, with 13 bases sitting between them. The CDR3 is CASEGGAADTQYF. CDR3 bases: TGTGCCAGCGAAGGGGGGGCCGCAGATACGCAGTATTTT.

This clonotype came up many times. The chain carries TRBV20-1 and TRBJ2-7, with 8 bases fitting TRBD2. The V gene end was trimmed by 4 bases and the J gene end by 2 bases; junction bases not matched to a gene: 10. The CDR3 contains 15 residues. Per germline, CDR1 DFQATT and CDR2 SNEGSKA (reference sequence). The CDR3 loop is CSATPVREDPYEQYF. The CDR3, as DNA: TGCAGTGCTACCCCTGTGCGGGAGGACCCCTACGAGCAGTACTTC.

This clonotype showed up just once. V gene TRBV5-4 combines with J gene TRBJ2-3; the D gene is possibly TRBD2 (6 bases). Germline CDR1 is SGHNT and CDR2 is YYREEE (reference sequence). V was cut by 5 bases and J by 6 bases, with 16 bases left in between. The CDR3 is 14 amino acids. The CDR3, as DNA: TGTGCCAGCAGTAGTCTCGGGGCGGGGGATACGCAGTATTTT. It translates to CASSSLGAGDTQYF.

CDR3 nucleotides: TGCAGTGCTAGAGAGTCAGGGGGCCTTCCTAATTCACCCCTCCACTTT. Its translation is CSARESGGLPNSPLHF. The chain employs TRBV20-1 and TRBJ1-6, with 8 bases that match TRBD1. Per germline, CDR1 DFQATT and CDR2 SNEGSKA (reference sequence). The CDR3 has 16 residues. V was clipped by 0 bases and J by 6 bases; unmatched bases: 7.

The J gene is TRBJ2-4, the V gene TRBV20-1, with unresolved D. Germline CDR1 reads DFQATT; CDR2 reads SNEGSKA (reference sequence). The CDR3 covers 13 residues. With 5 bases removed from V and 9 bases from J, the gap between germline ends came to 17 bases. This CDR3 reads CSAPSDSSLIQYF. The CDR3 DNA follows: TGCAGTGCTCCTTCAGACTCTTCTCTCATTCAGTACTTC.

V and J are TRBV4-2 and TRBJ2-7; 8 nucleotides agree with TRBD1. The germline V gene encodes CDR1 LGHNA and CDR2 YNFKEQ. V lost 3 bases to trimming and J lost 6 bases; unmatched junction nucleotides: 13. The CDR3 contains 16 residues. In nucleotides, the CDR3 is TGTGCCAGCAGCCAGGGGACCGGGACAGGTGCGGCCGAGCAGTACTTC. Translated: CASSQGTGTGAAEQYF.

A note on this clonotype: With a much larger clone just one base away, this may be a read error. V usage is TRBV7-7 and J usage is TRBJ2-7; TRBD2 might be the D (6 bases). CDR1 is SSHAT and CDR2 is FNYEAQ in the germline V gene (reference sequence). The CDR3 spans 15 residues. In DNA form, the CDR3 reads TGTGCTAGCGGCTTAGAACCCAATGTCGGTGGCGAGCAGTACTTC. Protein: CASGLEPNVGGEQYF.

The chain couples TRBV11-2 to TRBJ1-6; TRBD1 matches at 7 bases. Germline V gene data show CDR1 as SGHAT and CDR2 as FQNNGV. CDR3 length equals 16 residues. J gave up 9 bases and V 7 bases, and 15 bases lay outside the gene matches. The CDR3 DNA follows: TGTGCCAGCACTATAGATCCAGGGAGGGGGCGTTCACCCCTCCACTTT. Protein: CASTIDPGRGRSPLHF.

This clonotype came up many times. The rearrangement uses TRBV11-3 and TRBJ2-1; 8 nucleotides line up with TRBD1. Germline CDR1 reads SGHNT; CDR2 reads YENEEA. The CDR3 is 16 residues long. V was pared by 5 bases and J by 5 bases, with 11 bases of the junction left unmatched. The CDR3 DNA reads TGTGCCAGCAGCACCTCCCTCGGGACAGGAAACAATGAGCAGTTCTTC. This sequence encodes CASSTSLGTGNNEQFF. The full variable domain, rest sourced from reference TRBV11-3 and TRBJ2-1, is EAGVVQSPRYKIIEKKQPVAFWCNPISGHNTLYWYLQNLGQGPELLIRYENEEAVDDSQLPKDRFSAERLKGVDSTLKIQPAELGDSAVYLCASSTSLGTGNNEQFFGPGTRLTVL.

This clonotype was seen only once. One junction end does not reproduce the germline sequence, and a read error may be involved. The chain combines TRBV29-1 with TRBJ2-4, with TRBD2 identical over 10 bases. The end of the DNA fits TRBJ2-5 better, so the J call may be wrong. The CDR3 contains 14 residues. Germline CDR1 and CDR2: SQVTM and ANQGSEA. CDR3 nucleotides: TGCAGCGTCTCTAGCGGGAGCAGTCAAGGGACCCAGTACTTC. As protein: CSVSSGSSQGTQYF.

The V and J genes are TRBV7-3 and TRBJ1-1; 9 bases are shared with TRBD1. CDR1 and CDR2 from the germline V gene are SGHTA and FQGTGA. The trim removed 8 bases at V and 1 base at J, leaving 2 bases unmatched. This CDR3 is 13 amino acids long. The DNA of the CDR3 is TGTGCCAGCGGACAGGGGCAGAACACTGAAGCTTTCTTT. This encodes CASGQGQNTEAFF.

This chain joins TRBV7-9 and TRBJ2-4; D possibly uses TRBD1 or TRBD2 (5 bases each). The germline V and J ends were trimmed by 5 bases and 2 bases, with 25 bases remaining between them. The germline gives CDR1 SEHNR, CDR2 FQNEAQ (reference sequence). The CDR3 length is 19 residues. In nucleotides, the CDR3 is TGTGCCAGCAGCCCATCGGGGCCGAACTGGCAAGGAACCAAAAACATTCAGTACTTC. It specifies CASSPSGPNWQGTKNIQYF.

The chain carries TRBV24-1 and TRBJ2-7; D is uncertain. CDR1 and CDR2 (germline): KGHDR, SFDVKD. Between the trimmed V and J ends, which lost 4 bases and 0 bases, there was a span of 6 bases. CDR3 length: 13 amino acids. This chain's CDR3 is CATSDGNSYEQYF. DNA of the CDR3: TGTGCCACCAGTGACGGAAACTCCTACGAGCAGTACTTC.

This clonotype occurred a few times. Here the CDR3 reads CASIPGRLAGYNEQFF. CDR3 coding DNA: TGTGCCAGCATCCCCGGCCGACTAGCGGGGTACAATGAGCAGTTCTTC. The J gene is TRBJ2-1, the V gene TRBV7-8, with TRBD2 matching over 11 bases. CDR3 length: 16 amino acids. Germline CDR1 SGHVS, CDR2 FQNEAQ. After removal of 7 bases from V and 4 bases from J, the junction contained 9 bases not matched to a gene.

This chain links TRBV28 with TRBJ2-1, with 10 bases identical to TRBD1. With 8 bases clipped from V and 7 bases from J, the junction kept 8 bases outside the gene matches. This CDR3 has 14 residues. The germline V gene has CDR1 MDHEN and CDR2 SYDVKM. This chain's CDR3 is CASRPGQGRNEQFF. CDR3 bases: TGTGCCAGCCGACCGGGACAGGGGAGGAATGAGCAGTTCTTC.

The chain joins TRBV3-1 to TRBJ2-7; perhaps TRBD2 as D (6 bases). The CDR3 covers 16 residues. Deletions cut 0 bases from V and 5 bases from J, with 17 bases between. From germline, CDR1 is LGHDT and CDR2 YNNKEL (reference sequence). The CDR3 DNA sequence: TGTGCCAGCAGCCAAGAGCTGCGCGGGCGGGGTGACGAGCAGTACTTC. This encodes CASSQELRGRGDEQYF.

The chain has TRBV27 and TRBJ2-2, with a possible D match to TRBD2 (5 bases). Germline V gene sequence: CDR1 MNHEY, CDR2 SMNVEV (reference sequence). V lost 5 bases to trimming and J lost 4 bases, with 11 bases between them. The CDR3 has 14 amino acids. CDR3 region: CASSIGLGTGELFF. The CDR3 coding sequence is TGTGCCAGCAGTATCGGACTCGGCACCGGGGAGCTGTTTTTT.

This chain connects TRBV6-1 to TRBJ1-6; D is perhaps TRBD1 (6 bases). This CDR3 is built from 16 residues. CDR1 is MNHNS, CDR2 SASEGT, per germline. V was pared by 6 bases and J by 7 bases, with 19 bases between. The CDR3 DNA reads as TGTGCCAGCAGCCCTTTAGACAGGAGAGGAAATTCACCCCTCCACTTT. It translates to CASSPLDRRGNSPLHF.

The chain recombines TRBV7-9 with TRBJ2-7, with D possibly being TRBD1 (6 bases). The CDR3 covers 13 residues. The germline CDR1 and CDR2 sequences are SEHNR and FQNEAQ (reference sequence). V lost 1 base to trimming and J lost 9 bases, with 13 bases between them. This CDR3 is CASSLDPTGRQYF. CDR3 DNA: TGTGCCAGCAGCTTAGACCCGACAGGACGGCAGTACTTC. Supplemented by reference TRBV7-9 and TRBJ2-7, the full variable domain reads DTGVSQNPRHKITKRGQNVTFRCDPISEHNRLYWYRQTLGQGPEFLTYFQNEAQLEKSRLLSDRFSAERPKGSFSTLEIQRTEQGDSAMYLCASSLDPTGRQYFGPGTRLTVT.

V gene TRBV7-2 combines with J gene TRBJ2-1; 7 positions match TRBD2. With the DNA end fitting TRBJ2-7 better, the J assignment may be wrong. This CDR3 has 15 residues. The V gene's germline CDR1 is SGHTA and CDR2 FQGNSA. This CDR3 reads CASSFTSASYNEQYF. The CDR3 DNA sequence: TGTGCCAGCAGCTTCACTAGCGCCTCCTACAATGAGCAGTACTTC.

CDR3 amino acids: CASSWEAGGGTGSYNEQFF. DNA for the CDR3: TGCGCCAGCAGCTGGGAAGCGGGAGGAGGCACGGGGTCCTACAATGAGCAGTTCTTC. This rearrangement joins TRBV5-1 to TRBJ2-1; 9 bases map to TRBD2. Germline CDR1 and CDR2: SGHRS and YFSETQ. The length of the CDR3 is 19 residues. The J segment lost 1 base and the V segment lost 3 bases, leaving 14 bases of the junction unmatched.

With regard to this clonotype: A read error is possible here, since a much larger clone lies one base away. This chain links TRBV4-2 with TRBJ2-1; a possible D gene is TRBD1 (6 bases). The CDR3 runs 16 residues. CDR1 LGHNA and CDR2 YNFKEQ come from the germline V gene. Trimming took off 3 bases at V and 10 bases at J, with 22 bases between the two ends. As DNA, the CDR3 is TGTGCCAGCAGCCAGGGGGCGGTAACAGCCCGATCGGAGCAGTTCTTC. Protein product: CASSQGAVTARSEQFF.